This TCR beta chain stems from a study of cytomegalovirus exposure and HLA in healthy donors. Overall study context: A prior analysis found about 120 million unique TCR beta sequences from some 190 million T cells.

This clone was detected once. The PCR was carried out with 60 Vbeta primers and 13 Jbeta primers. TCRdb's copy holds only in-frame clones and misses some; the assay was immunoSEQ multiplex PCR. Of 97,000 or so clones in the sample, nearly 65% were seen once. The CDR3 extends over 16 amino acids. The germline V gene encodes CDR1 MGHRA and CDR2 YSYEKL. After removal of 1 base from V and 3 bases from J, the junction contained 6 bases not matched to a gene. This rearrangement joins TRBV4-1 to TRBJ1-3, with TRBD1 matching over 7 bases. The sample taken for sequencing was PBMCs. This sequence originates from a human donor in good health. The CDR3: CASSQGPRGYGNTIYF. Written as DNA, the CDR3 is TGCGCCAGCAGCCAAGGCCCCAGGGGGTATGGAAACACCATATATTTT.